This TCR beta chain was obtained from a study of naive CD8 T cells in extremely preterm neonates. From germline, CDR1 is LNHNV and CDR2 YYDKDF (reference sequence). This CDR3 spans 16 amino acids. The V gene lost 1 base and the J gene lost 5 bases, with 18 bases spanning the gap. Some clones are missing from TCRdb's copy, which holds only in-frame ones; the method was immunoSEQ multiplex PCR. The sample shows about 7,500 clones, almost 98% of them seen only once. Elective cesarean births at roughly 35-43 weeks, without labor or membrane rupture, supplied the cord blood. About this clone itself: Other DNA sequences in this sample translate to the same CDR3.

The sequence derives from a newborn in good health. Sequencing used naive CD8+ T cells from cord blood. This chain uses TRBV15 with TRBJ2-7; tentatively, D is TRBD2 (7 bases). The CDR3 sequence: CATSRGRGAGRDEQYF. The DNA of the CDR3 is TGTGCCACCAGCAGAGGCCGGGGGGCGGGGAGGGACGAGCAGTACTTC.